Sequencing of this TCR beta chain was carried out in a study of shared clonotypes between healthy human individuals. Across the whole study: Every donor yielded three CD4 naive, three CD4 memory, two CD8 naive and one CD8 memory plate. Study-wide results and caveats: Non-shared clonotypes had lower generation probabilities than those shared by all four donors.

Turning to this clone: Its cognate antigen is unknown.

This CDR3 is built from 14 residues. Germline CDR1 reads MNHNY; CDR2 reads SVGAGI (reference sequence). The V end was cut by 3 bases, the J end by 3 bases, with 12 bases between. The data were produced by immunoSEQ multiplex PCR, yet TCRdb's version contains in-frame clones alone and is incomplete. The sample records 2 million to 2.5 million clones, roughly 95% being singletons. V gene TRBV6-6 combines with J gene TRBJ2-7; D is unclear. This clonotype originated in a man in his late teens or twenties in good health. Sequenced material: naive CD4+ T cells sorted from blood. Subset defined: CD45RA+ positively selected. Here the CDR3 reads CASSYGARDYEQYF. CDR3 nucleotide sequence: TGTGCCAGCAGTTATGGTGCGAGAGACTACGAGCAGTACTTC.